This is a list of T cell receptor beta chains from one sample in a study of OX40 agonist ivuxolimab in advanced cancers. Produced via immunoSEQ multiplex PCR; TCRdb's table is partial and in-frame only. The sample has tens of thousands of clones; roughly 80% are singletons. The sample in question was CD4+ or CD8+ T cells sorted from blood, obtained in a trial of the OX40 agonist ivuxolimab. These receptors originate from an adult with an advanced solid tumor such as melanoma, head and neck, liver or kidney cancer. The CDR3 runs from the conserved cysteine through the conserved F or W. A D gene is named only where the DNA matches it firmly.

j_gene: TRBJ2-7
v_gene: TRBV5-8
d_gene: .
CDR3aa: CASSLPSSYEQYF
CDR3nt: TGTGCCAGCAGCTTGCCCAGCTCCTACGAGCAGTACTTC

j_gene: TRBJ2-7
v_gene: TRBV14
d_gene: TRBD1
CDR3aa: CASSYRQGVYEQYF
CDR3nt: TGTGCCAGCAGCTATAGACAGGGGGTATACGAGCAGTACTTC

j_gene: TRBJ2-7
v_gene: TRBV4-1
d_gene: .
CDR3aa: CASSQERVGEKMGMYEQYF
CDR3nt: TGCGCCAGCAGTCAAGAACGGGTGGGCGAAAAGATGGGGATGTACGAGCAGTACTTC

j_gene: TRBJ1-2
v_gene: TRBV29-1
d_gene: .
CDR3aa: CSVPGFGGYTF
CDR3nt: TGCAGCGTTCCCGGGTTCGGTGGCTACACCTTC

j_gene: TRBJ2-1
v_gene: TRBV19
d_gene: .
CDR3aa: CASSINNEQFF
CDR3nt: TGTGCCAGTAGTATTAACAATGAGCAGTTCTTC

j_gene: TRBJ2-7
v_gene: TRBV7-9
d_gene: TRBD1
CDR3aa: CASSPRQGRTNEQYF
CDR3nt: TGTGCCAGCAGCCCTCGACAGGGAAGGACGAACGAGCAGTACTTC

j_gene: TRBJ2-7
v_gene: TRBV28
d_gene: TRBD2
CDR3aa: CASSFLTSGTAYEQYF
CDR3nt: TGTGCCAGCAGTTTCTTGACTAGCGGGACGGCCTACGAGCAGTACTTC

j_gene: TRBJ2-7
v_gene: TRBV9
d_gene: TRBD2
CDR3aa: CASSESPGTSGYEQYF
CDR3nt: TGTGCCAGCAGCGAGTCACCCGGGACTAGCGGCTACGAGCAGTACTTC

j_gene: TRBJ2-3
v_gene: TRBV28
d_gene: TRBD2
CDR3aa: CASSWNSGSSDTQYF
CDR3nt: TGTGCCAGCAGTTGGAATAGCGGGAGTTCAGATACGCAGTATTTT

j_gene: TRBJ1-3
v_gene: TRBV2
d_gene: .
CDR3aa: CASSKGGGNTIYF
CDR3nt: TGTGCCAGCAGTAAAGGCGGTGGAAACACCATATATTTT